The TCR beta chain under discussion was sequenced for a study of shared clonotypes between healthy human individuals. Findings and limits, study-wide: An expected dependence of interdonor clonotype sharing on sequencing depth was noted.

This was a deep-level run. Per the original data handling: Quality scores were absent from the junction-only immunoSEQ sequences, so filtering differed. Sequencing was performed with immunoSEQ multiplex PCR; in TCRdb, only in-frame clones are kept and a portion is missing. The V and J calls and clone size come from that table; D and trimming were worked out from the DNA. The sample has 2 million to 2.5 million clones, approximately 90% seen once; the top ten hold about 0.41%. V gave up 1 base and J gave up 7 bases, with 16 bases separating them. CDR3 size: 16 residues. Germline V gene data show CDR1 as MGHRA and CDR2 as YSYEKL. Every one of the donors was a Caucasian adult that lived in Nashville, Tennessee. Worth noting for this clone: Its specificity is unknown.

The TCR originated in a man aged 18 to 30 in good health. Some clones in this sample may be carry-over from other donors' samples. This chain uses TRBV4-1 with TRBJ2-2; D possibly matches TRBD1 or TRBD2 (5 bases each). The sample was naive CD4+ T cells from PBMCs. Indicated subset: CD45RA+ positively selected. The CDR3 here is CASSQVGRGQGGELFF. CDR3 in DNA: TGCGCCAGCAGCCAAGTGGGCCGGGGTCAGGGCGGGGAGCTGTTTTTT.